A single sample is the source of the 5 T cell receptor beta chains below, sequenced in a study of T cells in narcolepsy. The data were produced by immunoSEQ multiplex PCR, yet TCRdb's version contains in-frame clones alone and is incomplete. Of about 25,000 clones in the sample, approximately 85% were seen once. The sample was CD45RA- memory CD4+ T cells from PBMCs. The receptors were sampled from a human donor with narcolepsy.

CDR3 sequence: CASSQPSGGVGSPLHF. DNA for the CDR3: TGTGCCAGCAGCCAGCCTTCGGGAGGGGTGGGTTCACCCCTCCACTTT. The gene calls are TRBV4-2 and TRBJ1-6, with D perhaps TRBD1 (5 bases). From germline, CDR1 is LGHNA and CDR2 YNFKEQ. CDR3 length: 16 residues. V was clipped by 3 bases and J by 9 bases, with 18 bases between them.

The DNA of the CDR3 is TGTGCCAGCAGTGGTGGACTAGCGGGATTAAAAATGGACGAGCAGTACTTC. Residues: CASSGGLAGLKMDEQYF. The rearrangement uses TRBV6-1 and TRBJ2-7, with 12 bases that match TRBD2. CDR3 length: 17 amino acids. With 4 bases clipped from V and 5 bases from J, the junction kept 12 bases outside the gene matches. In germline, CDR1 is MNHNS, CDR2 SASEGT.

This rearrangement joins TRBV2 to TRBJ2-2; tentative D call: TRBD2 (5 bases). Trimming shortened V by 5 bases and J by 3 bases, and 7 bases separated the two germline ends. From germline, CDR1 is SNHLY and CDR2 FYNNEI. The CDR3 covers 13 residues. The chain's CDR3 is CASSKRDTGELFF. The CDR3 coding sequence is TGTGCCAGCAGTAAGAGGGACACCGGGGAGCTGTTTTTT.

This clone occurred once. The genes are TRBV5-1 and TRBJ2-2; D uncertain. Germline V CDR1 and CDR2: SGHRS, YFSETQ. Trimming removed 0 bases from V and 7 bases from J, with 10 bases in between. The CDR3 has 14 amino acids. The CDR3: CASSLVGVFGELFF. The DNA of the CDR3 is TGCGCCAGCAGCTTGGTTGGAGTCTTCGGGGAGCTGTTTTTT.

This chain uses TRBV29-1 with TRBJ1-4; 10 bases are a match to TRBD1. The V gene's germline CDR1 is SQVTM and CDR2 ANQGSEA. J lost 0 bases, V lost 6 bases, and 4 bases had no gene match. The CDR3 is 15 residues long. The CDR3 bases are TGCAGCGTCCGGGACAGGGGTGCAACTAATGAAAAACTGTTTTTT. Its translation is CSVRDRGATNEKLFF.